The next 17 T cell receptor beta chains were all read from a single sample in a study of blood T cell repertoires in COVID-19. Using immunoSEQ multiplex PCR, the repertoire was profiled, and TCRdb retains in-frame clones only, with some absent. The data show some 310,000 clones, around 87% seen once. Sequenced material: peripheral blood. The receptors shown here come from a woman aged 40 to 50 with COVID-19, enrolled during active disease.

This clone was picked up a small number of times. The CDR3 spells CASIPTAGETQYF. CDR3 DNA sequence: TGTGCCAGCATCCCCACCGCGGGGGAGACCCAGTACTTC. The rearrangement uses TRBV7-2 and TRBJ2-5; D might be TRBD2 (6 bases). V was pared by 7 bases and J by 5 bases, with 14 bases between. Germline V CDR1 and CDR2: SGHTA, FQGNSA. The CDR3 runs to 13 residues.

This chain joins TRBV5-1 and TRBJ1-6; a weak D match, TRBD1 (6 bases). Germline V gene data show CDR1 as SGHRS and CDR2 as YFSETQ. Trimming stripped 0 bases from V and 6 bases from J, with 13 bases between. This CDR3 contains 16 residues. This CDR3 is CASSLVGGGGNSPLHF. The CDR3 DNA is TGCGCCAGCAGCTTGGTTGGCGGGGGCGGTAATTCACCCCTCCACTTT. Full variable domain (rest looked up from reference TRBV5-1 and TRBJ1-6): KAGVTQTPRYLIKTRGQQVTLSCSPISGHRSVSWYQQTPGQGLQFLFEYFSETQRNKGNFPGRFSGRQFSNSRSEMNVSTLELGDSALYLCASSLVGGGGNSPLHFGNGTRLTVT.

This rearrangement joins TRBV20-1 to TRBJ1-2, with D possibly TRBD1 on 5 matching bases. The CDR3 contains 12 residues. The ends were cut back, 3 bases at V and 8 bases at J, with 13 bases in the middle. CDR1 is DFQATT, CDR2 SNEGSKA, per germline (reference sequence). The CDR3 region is CSASDAGWGYTF. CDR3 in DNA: TGCAGTGCTAGTGATGCAGGGTGGGGCTACACCTTC.

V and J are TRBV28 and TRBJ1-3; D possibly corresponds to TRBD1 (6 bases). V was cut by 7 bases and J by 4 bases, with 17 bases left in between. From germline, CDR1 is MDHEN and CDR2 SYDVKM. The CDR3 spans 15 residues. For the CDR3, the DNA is TGTGCCAGCACCCTTAGGGGGGGCGACGGAAACACCATATATTTT. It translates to CASTLRGGDGNTIYF. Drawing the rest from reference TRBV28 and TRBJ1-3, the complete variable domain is DVKVTQSSRYLVKRTGEKVFLECVQDMDHENMFWYRQDPGLGLRLIYFSYDVKMKEKGDIPEGYSVSREKKERFSLILESASTNQTSMYLCASTLRGGDGNTIYFGEGSWLTVV.

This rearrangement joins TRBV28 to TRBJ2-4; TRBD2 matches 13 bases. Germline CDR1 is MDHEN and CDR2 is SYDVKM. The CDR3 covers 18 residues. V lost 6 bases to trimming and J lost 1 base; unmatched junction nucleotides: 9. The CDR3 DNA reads TGTGCCAGCAGGGGTACCGGGACTAGCGGGACCGCCAAAAACATTCAGTACTTC. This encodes CASRGTGTSGTAKNIQYF.

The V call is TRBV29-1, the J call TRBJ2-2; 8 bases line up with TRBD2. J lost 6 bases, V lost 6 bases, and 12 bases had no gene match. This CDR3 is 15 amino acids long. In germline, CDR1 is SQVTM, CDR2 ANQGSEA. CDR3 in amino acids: CSVVLAETTPGELFF. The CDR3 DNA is TGCAGCGTGGTACTAGCGGAGACAACCCCCGGGGAGCTGTTTTTT.

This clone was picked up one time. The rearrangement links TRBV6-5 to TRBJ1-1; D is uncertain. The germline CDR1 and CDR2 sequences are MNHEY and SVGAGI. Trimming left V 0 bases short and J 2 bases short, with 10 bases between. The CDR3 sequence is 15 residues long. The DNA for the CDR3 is TGTGCCAGCAGTTACTCGTGGGGAGCAAACACTGAAGCTTTCTTT. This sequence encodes CASSYSWGANTEAFF.

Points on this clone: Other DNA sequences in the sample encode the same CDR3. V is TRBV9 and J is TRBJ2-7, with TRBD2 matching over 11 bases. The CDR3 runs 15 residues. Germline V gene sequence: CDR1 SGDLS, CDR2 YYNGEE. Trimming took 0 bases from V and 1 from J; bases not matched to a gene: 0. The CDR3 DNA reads TGTGCCAGCAGCGTAGGACTAGCGGGATCCTACGAGCAGTACTTC. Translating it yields CASSVGLAGSYEQYF.

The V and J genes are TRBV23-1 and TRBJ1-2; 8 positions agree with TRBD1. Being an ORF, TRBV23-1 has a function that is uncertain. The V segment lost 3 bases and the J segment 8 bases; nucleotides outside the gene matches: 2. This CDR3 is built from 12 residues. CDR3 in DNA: TGCGCCAGCAGTCACAGGGGGCGCGGCTACACCTTC. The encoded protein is CASSHRGRGYTF.

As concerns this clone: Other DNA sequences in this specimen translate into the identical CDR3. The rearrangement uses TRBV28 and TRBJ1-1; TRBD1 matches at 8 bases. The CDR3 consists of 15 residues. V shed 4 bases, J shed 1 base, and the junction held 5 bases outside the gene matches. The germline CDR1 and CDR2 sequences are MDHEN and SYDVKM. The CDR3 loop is CASSSPGQGNTEAFF. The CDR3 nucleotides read TGTGCCAGCAGTTCTCCCGGACAGGGGAACACTGAAGCTTTCTTT.

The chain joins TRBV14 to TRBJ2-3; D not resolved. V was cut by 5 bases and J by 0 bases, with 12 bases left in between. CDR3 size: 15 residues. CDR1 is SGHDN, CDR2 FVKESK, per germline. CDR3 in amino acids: CASSARQASTDTQYF. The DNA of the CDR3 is TGTGCCAGCAGCGCCCGGCAGGCGAGCACAGATACGCAGTATTTT.

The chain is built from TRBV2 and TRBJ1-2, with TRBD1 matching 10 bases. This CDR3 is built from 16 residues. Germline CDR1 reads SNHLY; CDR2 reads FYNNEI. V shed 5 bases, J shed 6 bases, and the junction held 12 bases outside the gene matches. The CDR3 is CASSFYPGQGIDGYTF. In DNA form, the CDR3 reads TGTGCCAGCAGTTTCTATCCGGGACAGGGGATCGATGGCTACACCTTC.

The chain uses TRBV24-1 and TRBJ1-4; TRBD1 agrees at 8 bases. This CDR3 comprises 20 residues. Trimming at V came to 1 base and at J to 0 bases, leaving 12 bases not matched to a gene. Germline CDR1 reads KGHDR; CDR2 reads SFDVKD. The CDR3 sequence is CATSDFALQGGMATNEKLFF. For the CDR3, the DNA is TGTGCCACCAGTGATTTCGCCCTACAGGGGGGAATGGCAACTAATGAAAAACTGTTTTTT.

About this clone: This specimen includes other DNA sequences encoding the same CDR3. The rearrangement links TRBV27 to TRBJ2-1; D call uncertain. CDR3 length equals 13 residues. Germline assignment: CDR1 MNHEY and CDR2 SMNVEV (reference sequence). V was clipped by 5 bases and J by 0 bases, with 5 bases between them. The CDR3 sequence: CASSLSSYNEQFF. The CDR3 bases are TGTGCCAGCAGTCTGAGCTCCTACAATGAGCAGTTCTTC.

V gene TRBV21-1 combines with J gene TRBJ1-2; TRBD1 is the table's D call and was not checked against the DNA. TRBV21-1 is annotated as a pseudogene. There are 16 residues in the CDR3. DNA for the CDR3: TGTGCCAGCAGCAAAGGGGCAGGGGGTAGTAACTATGGCTACACCTTC. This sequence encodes CASSKGAGGSNYGYTF.

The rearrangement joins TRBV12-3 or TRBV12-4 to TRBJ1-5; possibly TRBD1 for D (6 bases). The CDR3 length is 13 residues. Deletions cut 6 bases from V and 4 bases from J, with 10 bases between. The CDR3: CASRTGVNQPQHF. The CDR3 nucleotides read TGTGCCAGCAGGACAGGCGTTAATCAGCCCCAGCATTTT.

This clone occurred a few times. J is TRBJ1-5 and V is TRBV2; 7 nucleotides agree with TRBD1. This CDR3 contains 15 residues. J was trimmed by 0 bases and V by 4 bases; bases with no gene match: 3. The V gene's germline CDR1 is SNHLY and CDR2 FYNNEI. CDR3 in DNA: TGTGCCAGCAGTGTACAGGGGCTTAGCAATCAGCCCCAGCATTTT. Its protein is CASSVQGLSNQPQHF.